These 11 T cell receptor beta chains share one sample of origin, sequenced in a study of blood T cell repertoires in COVID-19. The table came from immunoSEQ multiplex PCR; TCRdb's copy has only in-frame clones and leaves some out. The sample records approximately 210,000 clones, roughly 84% being singletons. Sequencing was performed on peripheral blood. All receptors derive from a woman of 80 years or more with COVID-19, enrolled during active disease.

The chain employs TRBV7-2 and TRBJ2-3; no firm D call. Germline-derived CDR1 and CDR2 are SGHTA and FQGNSA. The CDR3 is made up of 11 amino acids. Between the trimmed V and J ends, which lost 4 bases and 10 bases, there was a span of 9 bases. The CDR3 sequence is CASSSGVAQYF. The CDR3 DNA is TGTGCCAGCAGCTCAGGTGTGGCGCAGTATTTT.

This chain joins TRBV18 and TRBJ2-7; D is unresolved. CDR1 and CDR2 from the germline V gene are KGHSH and LQKENI. The CDR3 length is 12 residues. Trimming removed 6 bases at V and 4 bases at J, with 10 bases between. This chain's CDR3 is CASSLTEYEQYV. CDR3 DNA sequence: TGTGCCAGCTCCCTTACAGAGTACGAGCAGTACGTC.

In its sample, this clone was seen a few times. V is TRBV7-7 and J is TRBJ2-5; D is unclear. Germline loops: CDR1 SSHAT, CDR2 FNYEAQ (reference sequence). The germline V and J ends were trimmed by 4 bases and 1 base, with 13 bases remaining between them. The CDR3 runs to 15 residues. CDR3 sequence reads: CASSWAGGSQETQYF. In DNA, the CDR3 is TGTGCCAGCAGCTGGGCCGGTGGCAGCCAAGAGACCCAGTACTTC. The full variable domain, with the rest looked up from reference TRBV7-7 and TRBJ2-5, is GAGVSQSPRYKVTKRGQDVTLRCDPISSHATLYWYQQALGQGPEFLTYFNYEAQPDKSGLPSDRFSAERPEGSISTLTIQRTEQRDSAMYRCASSWAGGSQETQYFGPGTRLLVL.

With regard to this clone: The sample has other DNA sequences that encode this CDR3 too. V gene TRBV5-4 combines with J gene TRBJ1-1; unclear D gene. V was pared by 0 bases and J by 0 bases, with 9 bases between. The CDR3 loop spans 15 amino acids. Germline V CDR1 and CDR2: SGHNT, YYREEE (reference sequence). This CDR3 reads CASSLARGMNTEAFF. DNA of the CDR3: TGTGCCAGCAGCTTGGCCCGAGGGATGAACACTGAAGCTTTCTTT.

The chain is built from TRBV21-1 and TRBJ1-5; TRBD1 is the table's D call and was not checked against the DNA. TRBV21-1 is a pseudogene segment. The CDR3 loop spans 18 amino acids. CDR3 sequence reads: CASSKNTGGRGAGQPQHF. In DNA form, the CDR3 reads TGTGCCAGCAGCAAAAATACTGGTGGAAGGGGCGCAGGTCAGCCCCAGCATTTT.

V is TRBV4-1 and J is TRBJ2-7; 7 bases are shared with TRBD2. CDR3 size: 15 residues. From germline, CDR1 is MGHRA and CDR2 YSYEKL. With V trimmed by 4 bases and J by 5 bases, 11 bases remained unmatched. Here the CDR3 reads CASSPEGGARDEQYF. Here the CDR3 DNA reads TGCGCCAGCAGCCCTGAGGGAGGGGCTCGGGACGAGCAGTACTTC.

The chain carries TRBV19 and TRBJ1-2; D is uncertain. Germline assignment: CDR1 LNHDA and CDR2 SQIVND (reference sequence). CDR3 length: 16 residues. V dropped 1 base and J dropped 8 bases, with 20 bases sitting between them. The CDR3 reads CASSIGSLPQTRGYTF. In DNA form, the CDR3 reads TGTGCCAGTAGTATAGGGTCCCTCCCACAGACCCGCGGCTACACCTTC.

This clone was observed a few times. This rearrangement joins TRBV19 to TRBJ1-5, with 8 positions matching TRBD1. Unmatched junction bases numbered 7, after V lost 6 bases and J lost 3 bases. The CDR3 runs 15 residues. Germline V gene lookup returns CDR1 LNHDA and CDR2 SQIVND (reference sequence). CDR3 nucleotides: TGTGCCAGTAGGAATGACAGGGGTTACAATCAGCCCCAGCATTTT. Translated, it gives CASRNDRGYNQPQHF. Full variable domain (missing parts from reference TRBV19 and TRBJ1-5): DGGITQSPKYLFRKEGQNVTLSCEQNLNHDAMYWYRQDPGQGLRLIYYSQIVNDFQKGDIAEGYSVSREKKESFPLTVTSAQKNPTAFYLCASRNDRGYNQPQHFGDGTRLSIL.

V and J are TRBV7-2 and TRBJ2-5; maybe TRBD2 (6 bases). Looked up from germline, CDR1 is SGHTA and CDR2 is FQGNSA. The V gene lost 5 bases and the J gene lost 4 bases, with 14 bases spanning the gap. CDR3 length: 14 amino acids. CDR3 DNA sequence: TGTGCCAGCAGCCTCGGAGGGGTTCTAGAGACCCAGTACTTC. This translates into CASSLGGVLETQYF.

J is TRBJ1-6 and V is TRBV2, with TRBD1 as a possible D gene (6 bases). Germline CDR1 reads SNHLY; CDR2 reads FYNNEI. The length of the CDR3 is 12 residues. V lost 6 bases to trimming and J lost 7 bases, with 7 bases between them. CDR3 DNA sequence: TGTGCCAGCAGAACAGGGAATTCACCCCTCCACTTT. Translated, it gives CASRTGNSPLHF.

The sample holds one count of this clone. The chain carries TRBV3-1 (or the pseudogene TRBV3-2) and TRBJ2-2; 9 positions agree with TRBD1. Trimming cost V 7 bases and J 6 bases; bases outside gene matches: 6. CDR1 and CDR2 from the germline V gene are LGHDT and YNNKEL (reference sequence). The CDR3 totals 14 residues. The CDR3 spells CASTRDRVAGELFF. The CDR3 bases are TGTGCCAGCACTAGGGACAGGGTAGCCGGGGAGCTGTTTTTT.